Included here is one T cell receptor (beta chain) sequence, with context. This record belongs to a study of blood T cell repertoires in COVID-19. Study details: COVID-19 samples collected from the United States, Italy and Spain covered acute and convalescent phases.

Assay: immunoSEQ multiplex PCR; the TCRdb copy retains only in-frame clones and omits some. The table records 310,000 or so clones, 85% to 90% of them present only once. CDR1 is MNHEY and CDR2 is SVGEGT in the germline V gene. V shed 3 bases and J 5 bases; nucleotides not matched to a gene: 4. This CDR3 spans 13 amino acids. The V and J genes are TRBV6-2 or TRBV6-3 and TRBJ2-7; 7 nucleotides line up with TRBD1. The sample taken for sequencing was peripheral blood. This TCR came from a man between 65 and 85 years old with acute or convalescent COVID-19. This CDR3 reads CASSYDRDHEQYF. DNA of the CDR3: TGTGCCAGCAGTTATGACAGGGACCACGAGCAGTACTTC.